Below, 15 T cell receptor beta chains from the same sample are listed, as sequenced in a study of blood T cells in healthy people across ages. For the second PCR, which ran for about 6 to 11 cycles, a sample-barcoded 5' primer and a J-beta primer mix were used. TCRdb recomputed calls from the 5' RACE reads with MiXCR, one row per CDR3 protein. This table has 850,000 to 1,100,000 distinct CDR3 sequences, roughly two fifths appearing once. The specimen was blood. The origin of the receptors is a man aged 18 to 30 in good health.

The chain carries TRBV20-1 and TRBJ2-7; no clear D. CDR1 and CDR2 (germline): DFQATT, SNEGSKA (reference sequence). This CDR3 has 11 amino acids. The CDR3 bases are TGCAGGGCGAGACGACGGTCCGTGCAGTACTTC. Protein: CRARRRSVQYF.

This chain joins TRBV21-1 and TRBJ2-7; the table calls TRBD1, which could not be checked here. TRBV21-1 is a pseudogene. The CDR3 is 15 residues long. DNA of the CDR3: TGTGCCAGCAGCCCCGGGAGCACCAACTCCTACGAGCAGTACTTC. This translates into CASSPGSTNSYEQYF.

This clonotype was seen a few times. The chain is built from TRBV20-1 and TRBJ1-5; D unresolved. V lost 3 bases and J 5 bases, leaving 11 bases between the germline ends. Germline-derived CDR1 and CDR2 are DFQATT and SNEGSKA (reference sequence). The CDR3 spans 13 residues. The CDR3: CSASGPPDQPQHF. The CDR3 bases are TGCAGTGCTAGTGGACCCCCCGATCAGCCCCAGCATTTT.

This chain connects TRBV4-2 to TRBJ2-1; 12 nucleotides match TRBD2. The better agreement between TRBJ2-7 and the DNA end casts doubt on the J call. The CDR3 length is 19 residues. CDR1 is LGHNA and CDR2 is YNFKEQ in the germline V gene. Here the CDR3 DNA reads TGTGCCAGCAGCCCATTTGGGCTAGCGGGAGGGAGCTCCTACAATGAGCAGTACTTC. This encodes CASSPFGLAGGSSYNEQYF.

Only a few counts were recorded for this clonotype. The CDR3 DNA reads as TGTGCCTCGAATCAGGAAACCAATTATGGCTACACCTTC. Amino acids: CASNQETNYGYTF. The chain carries TRBV30 and TRBJ1-2; D remains unclear. CDR1 GTSNPN and CDR2 SVGIG come from the germline V gene (reference sequence). Trimming took off 7 bases at V and 5 bases at J, with 17 bases between the two ends. CDR3 length: 13 residues.

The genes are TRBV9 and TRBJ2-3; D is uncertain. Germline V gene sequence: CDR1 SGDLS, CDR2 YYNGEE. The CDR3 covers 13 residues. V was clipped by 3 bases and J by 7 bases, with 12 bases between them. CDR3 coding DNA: TGTGCCAGCAGCGACAGAATTATGAATACGCAGTATTTT. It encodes CASSDRIMNTQYF.

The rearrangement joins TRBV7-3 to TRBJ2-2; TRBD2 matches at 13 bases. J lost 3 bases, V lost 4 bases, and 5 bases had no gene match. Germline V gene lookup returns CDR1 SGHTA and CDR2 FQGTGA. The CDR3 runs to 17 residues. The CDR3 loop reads CASSSGLAGADTGELFF. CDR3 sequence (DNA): TGTGCCAGCAGCTCTGGACTAGCGGGGGCAGACACCGGGGAGCTGTTTTTT.

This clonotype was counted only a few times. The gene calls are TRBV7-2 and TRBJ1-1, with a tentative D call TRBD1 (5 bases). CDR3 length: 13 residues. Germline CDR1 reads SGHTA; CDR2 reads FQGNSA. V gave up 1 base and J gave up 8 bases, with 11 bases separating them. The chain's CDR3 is CASSLGTLGEAFF. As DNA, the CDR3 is TGTGCCAGCAGCTTAGGGACATTGGGCGAAGCTTTCTTT.

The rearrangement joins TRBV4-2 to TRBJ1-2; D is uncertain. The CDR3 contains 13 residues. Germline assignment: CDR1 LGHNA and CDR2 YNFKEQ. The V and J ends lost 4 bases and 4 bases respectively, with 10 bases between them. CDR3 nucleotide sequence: TGTGCCAGCAGCCCCTCTTCGCCCTATGGCTACACCTTC. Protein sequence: CASSPSSPYGYTF.

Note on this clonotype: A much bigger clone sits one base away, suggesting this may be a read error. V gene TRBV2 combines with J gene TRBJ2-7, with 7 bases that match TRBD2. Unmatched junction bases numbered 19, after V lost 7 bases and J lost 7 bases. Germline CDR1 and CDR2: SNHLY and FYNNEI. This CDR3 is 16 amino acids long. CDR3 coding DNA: TGTGCCAGCAAAGGAGGACTAGAGATCTCCTACAATGAGCAGTACTTC. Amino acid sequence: CASKGGLEISYNEQYF.

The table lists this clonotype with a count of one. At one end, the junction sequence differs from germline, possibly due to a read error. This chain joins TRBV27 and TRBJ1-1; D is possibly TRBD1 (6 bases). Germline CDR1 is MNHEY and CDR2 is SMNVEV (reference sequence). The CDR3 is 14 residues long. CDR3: CVSSLRVGGTEAFF. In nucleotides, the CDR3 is TGTGTCAGCAGTTTACGGGTAGGGGGAACTGAAGCTTTCTTT.

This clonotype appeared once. This CDR3 is CASATSGAQYF. DNA for the CDR3: TGTGCCAGCGCCACTAGCGGGGCGCAGTATTTT. The chain combines TRBV12-3 or TRBV12-4 with TRBJ2-3, with 10 bases identical to TRBD2. This CDR3 has 11 residues. V was clipped by 8 bases and J by 10 bases; unmatched bases: 3.

The CDR3 spells CSAREKNGQAIYNEQFF. The DNA for the CDR3 is TGCAGTGCTAGAGAAAAAAATGGACAGGCCATCTACAATGAGCAGTTCTTC. V is TRBV20-1 and J is TRBJ2-1, with TRBD1 matching 7 bases. Germline lookup yields CDR1 DFQATT and CDR2 SNEGSKA (reference sequence). The CDR3 length is 17 residues. J was trimmed by 3 bases and V by 0 bases; bases with no gene match: 11.

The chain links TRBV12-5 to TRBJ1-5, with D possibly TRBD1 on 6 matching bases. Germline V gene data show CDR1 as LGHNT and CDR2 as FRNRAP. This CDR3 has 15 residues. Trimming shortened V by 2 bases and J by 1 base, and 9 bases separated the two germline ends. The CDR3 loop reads CASGLRDMSNQPQHF. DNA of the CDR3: TGTGCTAGTGGTTTGAGGGACATGAGCAATCAGCCCCAGCATTTT.

The CDR3 loop reads CASSLKRQGRNYEQYF. As DNA, the CDR3 is TGCGCCAGCAGCTTGAAGAGACAGGGGAGAAACTACGAGCAGTACTTC. The chain combines TRBV5-1 with TRBJ2-7, with TRBD1 matching over 8 bases. V was pared by 1 base and J by 3 bases, with 9 bases of the junction left unmatched. This CDR3 has 16 residues. CDR1 is SGHRS, CDR2 YFSETQ, per germline.